A single sample is the source of the 26 T cell receptor beta chains below, sequenced in a study of high-grade serous ovarian cancer treatment subgroups (dated by TCRdb to about 2021). Library preparation used the immunoSEQ multiplex PCR assay. The table comes from immuneACCESS by way of TCRdb, which keeps in-frame sequences with V and J called. Part of the clones is missing from these tables; in studies checked, under half for an unresolved V gene and the rest for unknown reasons. The sample contains some 4,500 clones, 60% to 80% of them found a single time. The ten largest clonotypes hold about 6% of the sample. Tumor samples were obtained before definitive surgery or chemotherapy. The sequencing sample was made of tumor tissue. The receptors were sampled from a human donor with high-grade serous ovarian cancer.

The chain couples TRBV12-5 to TRBJ2-5; D possibly corresponds to TRBD2 (7 bases). Germline lookup yields CDR1 LGHNT and CDR2 FRNRAP. The CDR3 totals 16 residues. V dropped 6 bases and J dropped 1 base, with 18 bases sitting between them. The CDR3 nucleotides read TGTGCTAGTGGCCCGAGGGGGGGAGGGCCCCAAGAGACCCAGTACTTC. The encoded protein is CASGPRGGGPQETQYF.

J is TRBJ2-3 and V is TRBV30; 14 bases map to TRBD2. V dropped 4 bases and J dropped 10; count of bases not matched to a gene: 16. Germline V gives CDR1 GTSNPN, CDR2 SVGIG (reference sequence). This CDR3 is built from 17 residues. The DNA for the CDR3 is TGTGCCTGGAAAGGTCAGGGGGGACTAGCGGGAGTTGGCTCGCAGTATTTT. Translating it yields CAWKGQGGLAGVGSQYF.

This clone came up a few times. V gene TRBV6-1 combines with J gene TRBJ1-5; TRBD1 agrees at 9 bases. The germline V gene has CDR1 MNHNS and CDR2 SASEGT. This CDR3 is 18 amino acids long. V was clipped by 2 bases and J by 3 bases; unmatched bases: 11. The CDR3 bases are TGTGCCAGCAGTGAACCCAGGATCACAGGGGGCAACAATCAGCCCCAGCATTTT. Protein product: CASSEPRITGGNNQPQHF.

A single count supports this clone. This chain joins TRBV7-2 and TRBJ1-3, with D perhaps TRBD1 (6 bases). The CDR3 is 16 residues long. The ends were cut back, 1 base at V and 4 bases at J, with 14 bases in the middle. Germline loops: CDR1 SGHTA, CDR2 FQGNSA. CDR3 nucleotide sequence: TGTGCCAGCAGCTTAGGGGGCGGGGGGCTCGGAAACACCATATATTTT. Translation: CASSLGGGGLGNTIYF.

The V gene is TRBV4-1, the J gene TRBJ2-1; D possibly matches TRBD1 or TRBD2 (6 bases each). V lost 5 bases to trimming and J lost 0 bases, with 20 bases between them. The CDR3 length is 18 residues. CDR1 is MGHRA, CDR2 YSYEKL, per germline. The CDR3: CASSFERGPASSYNEQFF. The CDR3 DNA follows: TGCGCCAGCAGCTTCGAACGGGGGCCGGCGTCCTCCTACAATGAGCAGTTCTTC.

This clone showed up just once. The V and J genes are TRBV5-1 and TRBJ2-3; 8 bases fit TRBD1. There are 16 residues in the CDR3. Germline V lookup: CDR1 SGHRS, CDR2 YFSETQ. V lost 0 bases and J lost 5; bases outside the gene matches: 8. CDR3 DNA: TGCGCCAGCAGCTTGGACGGGCAGGGGGCCATAGATACGCAGTATTTT. It codes for CASSLDGQGAIDTQYF.

The J gene is TRBJ1-2, the V gene TRBV6-5; TRBD1 matches 7 bases. Per germline, CDR1 MNHEY and CDR2 SVGAGI. This CDR3 spans 15 amino acids. The ends lost 5 bases at V and 4 bases at J; junction bases unmatched: 10. CDR3 region: CASSQETGSSYGYTF. The CDR3 DNA reads TGTGCCAGCAGTCAGGAGACAGGGAGCAGCTATGGCTACACCTTC.

The chain uses TRBV2 and TRBJ2-7, with TRBD1 matching 10 bases. Germline V CDR1 and CDR2: SNHLY, FYNNEI. This CDR3 contains 13 residues. V shed 6 bases and J 5 bases; nucleotides not matched to a gene: 4. DNA of the CDR3: TGTGCCAGCAGAGACAGGGGGCAGGACGAGCAGTACTTC. This codes for CASRDRGQDEQYF.

The chain uses TRBV11-1 and TRBJ2-5, with D perhaps being TRBD1 or TRBD2 (6 bases each). CDR1 and CDR2 (germline): SGHAT, FQDESV (reference sequence). Trimming removed 1 base at V and 5 bases at J, with 14 bases between. There are 15 residues in the CDR3. The CDR3 protein is CASSLEGGLTETQYF. CDR3 DNA: TGTGCCAGCAGCTTAGAGGGGGGCCTTACGGAGACCCAGTACTTC.

This rearrangement joins TRBV6-6 to TRBJ2-7, with D unresolved. The germline gives CDR1 MNHNY, CDR2 SVGAGI (reference sequence). V lost 7 bases to trimming and J lost 5 bases, with 15 bases between them. This CDR3 is 13 amino acids long. The CDR3 here is CASNQENYHEQYF. CDR3 DNA: TGTGCCAGCAATCAAGAAAACTACCACGAGCAGTACTTC.

J is TRBJ2-1 and V is TRBV12-5, with 13 bases matching TRBD2. The germline V gene encodes CDR1 LGHNT and CDR2 FRNRAP. With V trimmed by 2 bases and J by 7 bases, 5 bases remained unmatched. The CDR3 runs 16 residues. For the CDR3, the DNA is TGTGCTAGTGGTTTGAACGGACTAGCGGGAGATAATGAGCAGTTCTTC. As protein: CASGLNGLAGDNEQFF.

This chain joins TRBV27 and TRBJ1-2; weak D call: TRBD1 (6 bases). This CDR3 region has 15 residues. V lost 7 bases and J lost 7, with 22 bases in between. Germline lookup yields CDR1 MNHEY and CDR2 SMNVEV (reference sequence). The CDR3 coding sequence is TGTGCCAGCATTGCCGGACAGAGAAAAGGTTGTGGCTACACCTTC. Protein: CASIAGQRKGCGYTF.

V gene TRBV7-9 combines with J gene TRBJ2-1; D unclear. The CDR3 sequence is 14 residues long. V gave up 3 bases and J gave up 6 bases, with 12 bases separating them. In germline, CDR1 is SEHNR, CDR2 FQNEAQ (reference sequence). The CDR3 DNA is TGTGCCAGCAGCTTTCAGTCCTATGGCAATGAGCAGTTCTTC. Protein: CASSFQSYGNEQFF.

The rearrangement joins TRBV4-1 to TRBJ2-6; D ambiguous. The CDR3 is 13 residues long. V lost 3 bases and J 4 bases, leaving 4 bases between the germline ends. Germline V lookup: CDR1 MGHRA, CDR2 YSYEKL. The CDR3 DNA follows: TGCGCCAGCAGCCAGCCAGGGGCCAACGTCCTGACTTTC. Protein sequence: CASSQPGANVLTF.

The chain joins TRBV9 to TRBJ1-4, with a weak D call TRBD1 (5 bases). V lost 1 base and J 4 bases, leaving 11 bases between the germline ends. This CDR3 is built from 15 residues. From germline, CDR1 is SGDLS and CDR2 YYNGEE. The CDR3 sequence: CASSVHWGNNEKLFF. Written as DNA, the CDR3 is TGTGCCAGCAGCGTACATTGGGGGAATAATGAAAAACTGTTTTTT.

This chain uses TRBV29-1 with TRBJ1-2, with 12 bases matching TRBD1. With 6 bases clipped from V and 5 bases from J, the junction kept 10 bases outside the gene matches. Germline CDR1 SQVTM, CDR2 ANQGSEA. This CDR3 contains 15 residues. DNA of the CDR3: TGCAGCGTGGCCGGGACAGGGGGCTCAGGGTATGGCTACACCTTC. Translating gives CSVAGTGGSGYGYTF.

Regarding this clone: One end of the junction fails to match germline, which may point to a read error. The chain couples TRBV7-9 to TRBJ2-7, with TRBD1 identical over 7 bases. Germline V lookup: CDR1 SEHNR, CDR2 FQNEAQ (reference sequence). CDR3 size: 15 residues. The CDR3 DNA sequence: TGTGCCAGCAGCACGAACTACAGGGGACCCTACGAGCAATACTTC. Its translation: CASSTNYRGPYEQYF. The entire variable domain, with the rest obtained from reference TRBV7-9 and TRBJ2-7, is as follows: DTGVSQNPRHKITKRGQNVTFRCDPISEHNRLYWYRQTLGQGPEFLTYFQNEAQLEKSRLLSDRFSAERPKGSFSTLEIQRTEQGDSAMYLCASSTNYRGPYEQYFGPGTRLTVT.

The rearrangement uses TRBV29-1 and TRBJ1-1, with D hard to call. This CDR3 is built from 14 residues. The germline V gene encodes CDR1 SQVTM and CDR2 ANQGSEA. The germline V and J ends were trimmed by 1 base and 2 bases, with 11 bases remaining between them. The CDR3, as DNA: TGCAGCGTTGAAGCTACGACCTTTAACACTGAAGCTTTCTTT. Its protein is CSVEATTFNTEAFF.

The chain is built from TRBV4-1 and TRBJ2-7; TRBD1 matches 9 bases. Germline lookup yields CDR1 MGHRA and CDR2 YSYEKL. With 4 bases clipped from V and 5 bases from J, the junction kept 3 bases outside the gene matches. The length of the CDR3 is 13 residues. CDR3 loop: CASSLGQGNEQYF. In DNA, the CDR3 is TGCGCCAGCAGCCTGGGACAGGGAAACGAGCAGTACTTC.

This sequence joins TRBV30 and TRBJ2-7; D possibly corresponds to TRBD2 (5 bases). The CDR3 has 14 amino acids. Germline-derived CDR1 and CDR2 are GTSNPN and SVGIG (reference sequence). V was trimmed by 1 base and J by 3 bases, leaving 13 bases between them. CDR3 sequence reads: CAWSGGQLDYEQYF. In nucleotides, the CDR3 is TGTGCCTGGAGTGGAGGGCAGCTAGACTACGAGCAGTACTTC.

Comment on this clone: The same CDR3 arises from other DNA sequences in this sample as well. V gene TRBV11-2 combines with J gene TRBJ2-3, with D perhaps TRBD1 (6 bases). The CDR3 has 16 residues. Germline V gene data show CDR1 as SGHAT and CDR2 as FQNNGV. V lost 2 bases to trimming and J lost 1 base, with 13 bases between them. CDR3 loop: CASSLSLEGGTDTQYF. The CDR3 DNA reads TGTGCCAGCAGCTTATCTCTCGAGGGGGGCACAGATACGCAGTATTTT.

The chain uses TRBV5-4 and TRBJ2-3; TRBD2 aligns across 7 bases. The CDR3 length is 13 residues. Germline loops: CDR1 SGHNT, CDR2 YYREEE (reference sequence). The V gene end was trimmed by 6 bases and the J gene end by 4 bases; junction bases not matched to a gene: 5. In DNA form, the CDR3 reads TGTGCCAGCAACTGGGGGGGGGCAGATACGCAGTATTTT. It is translated as CASNWGGADTQYF.

This clone was picked up a small number of times. The J gene is TRBJ2-7, the V gene TRBV6-1; D might be TRBD1 or TRBD2, each matching 5 bases. This CDR3 spans 15 amino acids. V was trimmed by 4 bases and J by 3 bases, leaving 16 bases between them. Germline loops: CDR1 MNHNS, CDR2 SASEGT. CDR3 DNA sequence: TGTGCCAGCAGTGCAGGGAGCTCCATAGGCTACGAGCAGTACTTC. Translation: CASSAGSSIGYEQYF.

J is TRBJ2-7 and V is TRBV19, with 10 bases matching TRBD1. The junction had 11 bases not matched to a gene; V was cut back by 5 bases and J by 7 bases. The germline gives CDR1 LNHDA, CDR2 SQIVND (reference sequence). The CDR3 is made up of 15 amino acids. Written as DNA, the CDR3 is TGTGCCAGTAGTTCAACCGGGACAGGGGCTAGAGAGCAGTACTTC. Its protein is CASSSTGTGAREQYF.

The V gene is TRBV14, the J gene TRBJ1-1; weak D call: TRBD1 (5 bases). The CDR3 loop spans 12 amino acids. The germline CDR1 and CDR2 sequences are SGHDN and FVKESK. V lost 0 bases and J 9 bases, leaving 8 bases between the germline ends. CDR3 bases: TGTGCCAGCAGCCAAGACAGGGCCAAAGCTTTCTTT. Amino acids: CASSQDRAKAFF.

The chain employs TRBV5-1 and TRBJ1-4; D gene ambiguous. Germline loops: CDR1 SGHRS, CDR2 YFSETQ. There are 13 residues in the CDR3. Trimming left V 7 bases short and J 8 bases short, with 15 bases between. CDR3 in amino acids: CASPGRLGEKLFF. The CDR3 bases are TGCGCCAGCCCCGGGCGGTTAGGGGAAAAACTGTTTTTT.